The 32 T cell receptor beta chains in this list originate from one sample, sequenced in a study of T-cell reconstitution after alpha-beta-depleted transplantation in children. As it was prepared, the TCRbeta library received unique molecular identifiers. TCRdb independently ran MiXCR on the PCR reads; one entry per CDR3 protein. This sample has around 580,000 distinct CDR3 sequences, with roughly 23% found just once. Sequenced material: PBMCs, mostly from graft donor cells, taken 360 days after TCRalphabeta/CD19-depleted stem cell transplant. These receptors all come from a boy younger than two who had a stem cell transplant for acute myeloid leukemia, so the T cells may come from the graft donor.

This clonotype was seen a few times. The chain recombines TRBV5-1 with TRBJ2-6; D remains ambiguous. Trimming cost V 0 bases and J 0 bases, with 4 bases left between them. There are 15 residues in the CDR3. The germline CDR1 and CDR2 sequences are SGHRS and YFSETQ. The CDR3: CASSLAVSGANVLTF. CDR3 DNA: TGCGCCAGCAGCTTGGCCGTCTCTGGGGCCAACGTCCTGACTTTC.

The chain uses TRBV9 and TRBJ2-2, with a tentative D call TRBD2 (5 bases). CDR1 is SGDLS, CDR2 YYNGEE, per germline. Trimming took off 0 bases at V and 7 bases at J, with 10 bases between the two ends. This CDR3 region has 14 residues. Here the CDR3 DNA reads TGTGCCAGCAGCGTAGTACCGGGGAACGGGGAGCTGTTTTTT. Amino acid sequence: CASSVVPGNGELFF.

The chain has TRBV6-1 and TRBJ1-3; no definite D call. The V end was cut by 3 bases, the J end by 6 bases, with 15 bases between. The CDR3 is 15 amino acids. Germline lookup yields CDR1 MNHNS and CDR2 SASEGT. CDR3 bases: TGTGCCAGCAGTGAGGTGGACGGCGGCCTAAACACCATATATTTT. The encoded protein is CASSEVDGGLNTIYF.

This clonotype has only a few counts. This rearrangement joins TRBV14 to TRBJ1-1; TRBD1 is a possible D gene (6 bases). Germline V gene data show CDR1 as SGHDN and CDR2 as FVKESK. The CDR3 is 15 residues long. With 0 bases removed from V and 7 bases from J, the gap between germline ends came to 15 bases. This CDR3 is CASSQENYQGSEAFF. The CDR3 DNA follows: TGTGCCAGCAGCCAAGAGAACTATCAGGGGAGTGAAGCTTTCTTT.

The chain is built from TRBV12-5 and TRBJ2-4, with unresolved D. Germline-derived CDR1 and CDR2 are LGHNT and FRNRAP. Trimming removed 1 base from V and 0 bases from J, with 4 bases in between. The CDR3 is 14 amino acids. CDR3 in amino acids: CASGLGEAKNIQYF. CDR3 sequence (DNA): TGTGCTAGTGGTTTGGGGGAAGCCAAAAACATTCAGTACTTC.

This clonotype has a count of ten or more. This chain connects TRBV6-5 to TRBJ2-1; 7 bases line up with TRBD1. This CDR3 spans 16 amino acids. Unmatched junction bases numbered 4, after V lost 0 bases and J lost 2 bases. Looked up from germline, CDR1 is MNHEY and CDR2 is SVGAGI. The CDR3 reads CASSYSNRGPYNEQFF. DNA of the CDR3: TGTGCCAGCAGTTACTCAAACAGGGGTCCCTACAATGAGCAGTTCTTC.

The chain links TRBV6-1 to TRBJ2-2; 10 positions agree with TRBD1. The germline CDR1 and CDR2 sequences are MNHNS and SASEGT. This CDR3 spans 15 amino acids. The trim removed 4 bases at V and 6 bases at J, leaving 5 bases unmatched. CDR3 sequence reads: CASSVDRGQSGELFF. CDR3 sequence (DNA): TGTGCCAGCAGTGTCGACAGGGGGCAGTCCGGGGAGCTGTTTTTT.

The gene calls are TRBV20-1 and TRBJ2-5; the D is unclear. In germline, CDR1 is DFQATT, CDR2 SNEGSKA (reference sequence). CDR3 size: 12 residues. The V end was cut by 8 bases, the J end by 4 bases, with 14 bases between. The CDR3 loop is CSSIQGRETQYF. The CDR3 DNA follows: TGCAGTTCCATCCAAGGACGAGAGACCCAGTACTTC.

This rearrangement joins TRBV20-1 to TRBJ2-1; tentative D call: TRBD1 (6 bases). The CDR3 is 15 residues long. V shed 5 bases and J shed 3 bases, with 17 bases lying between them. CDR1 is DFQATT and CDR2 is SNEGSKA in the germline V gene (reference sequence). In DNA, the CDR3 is TGCAGTGCTTCAGAGGGGGTGGGACACTACAATGAGCAGTTCTTC. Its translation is CSASEGVGHYNEQFF.

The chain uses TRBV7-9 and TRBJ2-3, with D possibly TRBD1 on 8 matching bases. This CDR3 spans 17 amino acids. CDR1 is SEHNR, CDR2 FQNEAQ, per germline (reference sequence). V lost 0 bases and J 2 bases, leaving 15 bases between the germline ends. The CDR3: CASSLALQGGTTDTQYF. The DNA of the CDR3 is TGTGCCAGCAGCTTAGCGCTACAGGGGGGGACCACAGATACGCAGTATTTT. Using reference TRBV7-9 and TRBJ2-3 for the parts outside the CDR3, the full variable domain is DTGVSQNPRHKITKRGQNVTFRCDPISEHNRLYWYRQTLGQGPEFLTYFQNEAQLEKSRLLSDRFSAERPKGSFSTLEIQRTEQGDSAMYLCASSLALQGGTTDTQYFGPGTRLTVL.

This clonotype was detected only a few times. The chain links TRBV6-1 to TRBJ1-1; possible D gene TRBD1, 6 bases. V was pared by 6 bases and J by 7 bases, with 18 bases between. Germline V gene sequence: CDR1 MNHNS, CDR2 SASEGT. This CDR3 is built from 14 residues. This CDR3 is CASSPVGGGFEAFF. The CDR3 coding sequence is TGTGCCAGCAGCCCTGTTGGAGGGGGATTTGAAGCTTTCTTT.

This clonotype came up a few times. CDR3 in amino acids: CATGTTPNEQFF. As DNA, the CDR3 is TGTGCCACCGGGACGACTCCGAATGAGCAGTTCTTC. The V call is TRBV7-7, the J call TRBJ2-1, with D possibly called TRBD1 or TRBD2 (5 bases each). CDR1 is SSHAT, CDR2 FNYEAQ, per germline (reference sequence). V lost 10 bases to trimming and J lost 7 bases, with 14 bases between them. The CDR3 has 12 residues.

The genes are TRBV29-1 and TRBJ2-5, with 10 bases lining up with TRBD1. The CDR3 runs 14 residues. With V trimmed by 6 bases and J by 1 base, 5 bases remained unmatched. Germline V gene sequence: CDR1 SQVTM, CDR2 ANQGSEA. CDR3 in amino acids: CSVGRDRGQETQYF. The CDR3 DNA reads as TGCAGCGTCGGGCGGGACAGGGGCCAAGAGACCCAGTACTTC. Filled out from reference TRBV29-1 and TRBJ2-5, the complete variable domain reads SAVISQKPSRDICQRGTSLTIQCQVDSQVTMMFWYRQQPGQSLTLIATANQGSEATYESGFVIDKFPISRPNLTFSTLTVSNMSPEDSSIYLCSVGRDRGQETQYFGPGTRLLVL.

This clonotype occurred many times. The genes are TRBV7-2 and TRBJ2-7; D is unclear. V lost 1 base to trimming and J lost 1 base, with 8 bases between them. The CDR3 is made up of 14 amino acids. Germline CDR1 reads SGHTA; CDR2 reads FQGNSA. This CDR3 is CASSLGGTSYEQYF. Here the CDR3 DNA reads TGTGCCAGCAGCTTAGGCGGAACGTCCTACGAGCAGTACTTC.

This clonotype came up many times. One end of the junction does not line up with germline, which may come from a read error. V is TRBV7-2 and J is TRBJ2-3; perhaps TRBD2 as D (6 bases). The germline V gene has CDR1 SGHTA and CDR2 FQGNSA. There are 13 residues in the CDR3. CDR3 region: CAGSPGGGDTQYF. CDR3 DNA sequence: TGTGCCGGCAGCCCCGGTGGAGGGGATACGCAGTATTTT.

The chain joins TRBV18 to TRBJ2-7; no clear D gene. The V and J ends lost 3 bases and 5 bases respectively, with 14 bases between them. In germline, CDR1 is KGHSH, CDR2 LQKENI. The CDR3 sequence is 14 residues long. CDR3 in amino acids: CASSPNGPPHEQYV. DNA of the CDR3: TGTGCCAGCTCACCGAATGGGCCCCCTCACGAGCAGTACGTC.

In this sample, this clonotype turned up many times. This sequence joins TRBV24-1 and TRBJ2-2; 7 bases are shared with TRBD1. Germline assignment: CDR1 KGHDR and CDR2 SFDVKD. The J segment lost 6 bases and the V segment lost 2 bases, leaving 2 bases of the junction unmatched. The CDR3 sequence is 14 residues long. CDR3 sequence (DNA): TGTGCCACCAGTGATTACAGGGGAGCCGGGGAGCTGTTTTTT. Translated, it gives CATSDYRGAGELFF.

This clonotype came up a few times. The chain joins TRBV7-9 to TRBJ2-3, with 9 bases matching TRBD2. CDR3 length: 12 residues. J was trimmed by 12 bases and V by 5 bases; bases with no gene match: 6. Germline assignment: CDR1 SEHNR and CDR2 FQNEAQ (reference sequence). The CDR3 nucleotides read TGTGCCAGCAGCGCAGCGGGGGGCCGTCAGTATTTT. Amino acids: CASSAAGGRQYF.

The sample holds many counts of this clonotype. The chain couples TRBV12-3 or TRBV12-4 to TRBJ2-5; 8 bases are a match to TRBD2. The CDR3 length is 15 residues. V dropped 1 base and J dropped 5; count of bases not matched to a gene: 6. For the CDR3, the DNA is TGTGCCAGCAGTTTAGAGGCGGAGCGGGGGGAGACCCAGTACTTC. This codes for CASSLEAERGETQYF.

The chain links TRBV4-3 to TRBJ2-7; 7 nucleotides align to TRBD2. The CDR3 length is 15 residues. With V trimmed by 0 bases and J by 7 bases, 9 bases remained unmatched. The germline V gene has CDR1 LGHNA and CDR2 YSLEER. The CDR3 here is CASSQDSRGVGEQYF. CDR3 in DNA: TGCGCCAGCAGCCAAGATAGCCGGGGGGTAGGGGAGCAGTACTTC.

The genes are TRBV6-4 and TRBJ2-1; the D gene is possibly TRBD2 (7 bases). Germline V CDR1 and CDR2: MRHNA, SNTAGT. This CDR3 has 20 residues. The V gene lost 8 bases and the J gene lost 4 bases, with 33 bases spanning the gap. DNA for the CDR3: TGTGCCAGCCAAAATAGGGGCCGACTCTTTCGCGGGGGCCTATACAATGAGCAGTTCTTC. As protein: CASQNRGRLFRGGLYNEQFF.

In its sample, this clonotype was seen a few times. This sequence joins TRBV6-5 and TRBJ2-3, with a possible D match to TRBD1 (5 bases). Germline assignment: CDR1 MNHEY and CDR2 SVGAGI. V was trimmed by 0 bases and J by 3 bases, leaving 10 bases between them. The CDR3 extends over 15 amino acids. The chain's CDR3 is CASSYSNRGTDTQYF. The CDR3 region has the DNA TGTGCCAGCAGTTACTCGAATAGGGGAACAGATACGCAGTATTTT.

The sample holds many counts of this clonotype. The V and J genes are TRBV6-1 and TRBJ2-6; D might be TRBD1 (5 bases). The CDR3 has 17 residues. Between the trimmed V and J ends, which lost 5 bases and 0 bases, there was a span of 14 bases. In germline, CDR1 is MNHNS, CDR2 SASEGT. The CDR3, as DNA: TGTGCCAGCAGTAAAACTACAGGTTACTCTGGGGCCAACGTCCTGACTTTC. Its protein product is CASSKTTGYSGANVLTF.

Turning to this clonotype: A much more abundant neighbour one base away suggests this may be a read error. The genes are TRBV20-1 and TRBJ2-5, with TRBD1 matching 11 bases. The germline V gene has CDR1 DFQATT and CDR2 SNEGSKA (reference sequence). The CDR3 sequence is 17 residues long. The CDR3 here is CCARDFWLGTGGETQYF. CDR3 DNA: TGCTGTGCTAGAGATTTTTGGCTCGGGACAGGGGGAGAGACCCAGTACTTC.

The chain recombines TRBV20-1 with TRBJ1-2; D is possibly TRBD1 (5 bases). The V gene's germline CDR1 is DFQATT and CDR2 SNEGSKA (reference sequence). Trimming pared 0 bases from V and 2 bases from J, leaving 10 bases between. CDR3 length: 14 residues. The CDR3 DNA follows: TGCAGTGCTAGAGATCGGGGGGGAAACTATGGCTACACCTTC. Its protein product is CSARDRGGNYGYTF.

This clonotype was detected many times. CDR3 region: CASTGTPSEKLFF. The CDR3 nucleotides read TGTGCCAGTACCGGGACGCCAAGTGAAAAACTGTTTTTT. This sequence joins TRBV6-2 or TRBV6-3 and TRBJ1-4; D possibly corresponds to TRBD1 (5 bases). Between the trimmed V and J ends, which lost 9 bases and 7 bases, there was a span of 15 bases. The germline V gene encodes CDR1 MNHEY and CDR2 SVGEGT. The CDR3 is 13 amino acids.

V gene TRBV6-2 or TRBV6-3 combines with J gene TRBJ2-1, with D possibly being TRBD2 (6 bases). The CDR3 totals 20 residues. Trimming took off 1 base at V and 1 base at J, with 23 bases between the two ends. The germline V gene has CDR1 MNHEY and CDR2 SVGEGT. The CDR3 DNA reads TGTGCCAGCAGTTACTGGCCCGGGGGTGTGGGGAACCCTTCCTACAATGAGCAGTTCTTC. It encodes CASSYWPGGVGNPSYNEQFF.

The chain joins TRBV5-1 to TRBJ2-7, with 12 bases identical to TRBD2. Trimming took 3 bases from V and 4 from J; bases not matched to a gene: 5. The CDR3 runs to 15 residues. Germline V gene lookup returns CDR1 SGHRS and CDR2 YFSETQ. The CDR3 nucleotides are TGCGCCAGCAGCTCAGGGACTAGCGGGTGGTACGAGCAGTACGTC. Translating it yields CASSSGTSGWYEQYV.

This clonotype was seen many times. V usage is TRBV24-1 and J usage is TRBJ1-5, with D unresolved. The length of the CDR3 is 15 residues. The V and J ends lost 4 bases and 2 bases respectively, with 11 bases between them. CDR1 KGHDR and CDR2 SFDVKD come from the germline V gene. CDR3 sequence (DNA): TGTGCCACCAGTGAGGACGGGGTGGGCAATCAGCCCCAGCATTTT. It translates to CATSEDGVGNQPQHF.

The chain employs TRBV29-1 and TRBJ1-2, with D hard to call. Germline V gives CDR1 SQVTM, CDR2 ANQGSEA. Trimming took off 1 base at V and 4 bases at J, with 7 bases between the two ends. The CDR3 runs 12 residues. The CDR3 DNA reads TGCAGCGTTGAAGCGCTAAGCTATGGCTACACCTTC. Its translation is CSVEALSYGYTF.

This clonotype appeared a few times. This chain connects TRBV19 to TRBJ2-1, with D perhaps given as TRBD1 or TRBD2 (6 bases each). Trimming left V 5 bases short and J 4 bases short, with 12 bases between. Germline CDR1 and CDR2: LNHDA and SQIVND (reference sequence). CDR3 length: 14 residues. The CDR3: CASSGVGGYNEQFF. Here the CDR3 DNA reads TGTGCCAGTAGTGGGGTAGGGGGGTACAATGAGCAGTTCTTC.

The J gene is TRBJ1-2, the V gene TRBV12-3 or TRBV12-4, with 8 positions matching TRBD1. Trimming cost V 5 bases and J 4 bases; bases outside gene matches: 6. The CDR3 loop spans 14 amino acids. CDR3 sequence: CASSMDREGYGYTF. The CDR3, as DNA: TGTGCCAGCAGTATGGACAGGGAGGGCTATGGCTACACCTTC.